The present entry profiles one TCR beta chain with its context. J was trimmed by 2 bases and V by 0 bases; bases with no gene match: 7. This CDR3 is built from 17 residues. Germline loops: CDR1 MNHEY, CDR2 SVGEGT. This specimen belongs to a study of blood T cell repertoires in COVID-19. Whole-study context: Spain, Italy and the United States supplied samples that represented acute and convalescent COVID-19.

Source study methods: Estimation of nucleated cell counts relied on the amplification of reference gene primers. This table comes from immunoSEQ multiplex PCR, and its TCRdb copy is limited to in-frame clones, with some not included. The V and J calls and clone size come from that table; D and trimming were worked out from the DNA. This sample has some 120,000 clones, with 85% to 90% found just once. Sample: peripheral blood. The chain joins TRBV6-2 or TRBV6-3 to TRBJ2-1; 7 nucleotides align to TRBD1. This TCR was sampled from a man in his 70s with active or convalescent COVID-19. The CDR3 nucleotides read TGTGCCAGCAGTTACTCGATGGGCACAGGGGCCTACAATGAGCAGTTCTTC. The encoded protein is CASSYSMGTGAYNEQFF.